These 32 T cell receptor beta chains came from one sample sequenced in a study of naive and memory T cell subsets. An equimolar mix of two oligonucleotides served as the beta constant-region primer for TRBC1 and TRBC2. A single record per CDR3 protein comes from TCRdb applying MiXCR to the UMI-ligation and nested PCR reads. Of about 5,400 distinct CDR3 sequences in the sample, 7% are singletons; the top ten hold about 48%. The sequenced sample consisted of effector memory CD8+ T cells from blood. This sample's subset: effector memory, CD45RA- CD27-. Source of these receptors: a human donor in good health.

Ten or more counts support this clonotype. The rearrangement links TRBV19 to TRBJ2-2, with a possible D match to TRBD1 (5 bases). Germline CDR1 is LNHDA and CDR2 is SQIVND (reference sequence). This CDR3 is built from 15 residues. V was clipped by 10 bases and J by 0 bases, with 15 bases between them. The CDR3 DNA sequence: TGTGCCACCGAATTGGACACCGCGAACACCGGGGAGCTGTTTTTT. This translates into CATELDTANTGELFF.

The CDR3 here is CASSFSGGGSQETQYF. DNA of the CDR3: TGTGCCAGCAGTTTTTCCGGGGGGGGGTCGCAAGAGACCCAGTACTTC. This rearrangement joins TRBV6-5 to TRBJ2-5, with 8 bases matching TRBD2. The length of the CDR3 is 16 residues. Germline V gene sequence: CDR1 MNHEY, CDR2 SVGAGI. The ends lost 4 bases at V and 2 bases at J; junction bases unmatched: 9.

The rearrangement joins TRBV3-1 to TRBJ2-7; TRBD2 matches 8 bases. Looked up from germline, CDR1 is LGHDT and CDR2 is YNNKEL (reference sequence). CDR3 length: 15 amino acids. Trimming cost V 0 bases and J 3 bases; bases outside gene matches: 4. The CDR3 spells CASSQELAVYYEQYF. The CDR3 DNA follows: TGTGCCAGCAGCCAAGAACTAGCGGTTTACTACGAGCAGTACTTC.

The chain recombines TRBV11-2 with TRBJ2-7; TRBD1 matches 11 bases. This CDR3 comprises 14 residues. The germline V gene encodes CDR1 SGHAT and CDR2 FQNNGV. Trimming took 5 bases from V and 5 from J; bases not matched to a gene: 5. This CDR3 reads CASSLGQGVNEQYF. The CDR3 DNA sequence: TGTGCCAGCAGCCTGGGACAGGGGGTGAACGAGCAGTACTTC.

Ten or more counts support this clonotype. Just one base apart from a much larger clone, this may be a read error. V gene TRBV4-3 combines with J gene TRBJ1-1; a weak D match, TRBD1 (5 bases). V lost 0 bases and J lost 1, with 9 bases in between. CDR3 size: 15 residues. Germline V CDR1 and CDR2: LGHNA, YSLEER. The CDR3, as DNA: TGCGCCAGCAGCCAAGAGCAGGGCAGGAACACTGAAGCTTTCTTT. Translated: CASSQEQGRNTEAFF.

In its sample, this clonotype ranks as medium-sized. The chain joins TRBV27 to TRBJ1-2; D might be TRBD1 (5 bases). The CDR3 runs 16 residues. Germline assignment: CDR1 MNHEY and CDR2 SMNVEV (reference sequence). Trimming left V 7 bases short and J 0 bases short, with 18 bases between. The CDR3 DNA reads as TGTGCCAGCACATCCATTCGACAGACAACTAACTATGGCTACACCTTC. It specifies CASTSIRQTTNYGYTF.

This clonotype was recorded many times. The rearrangement joins TRBV20-1 to TRBJ1-1, with D unclear. Germline CDR1 reads DFQATT; CDR2 reads SNEGSKA (reference sequence). Trimming left V 1 base short and J 3 bases short, with 21 bases between. CDR3 length: 17 residues. CDR3 protein: CSARASIGEVPDTEAFF. The CDR3 bases are TGCAGTGCTAGAGCGTCTATCGGGGAGGTCCCGGACACTGAAGCTTTCTTT.

This clonotype was found a few times. The chain is built from TRBV20-1 and TRBJ2-6, with 9 bases matching TRBD1. Per the germline V gene, CDR1 is DFQATT and CDR2 is SNEGSKA (reference sequence). Trimming took 5 bases from V and 3 from J; bases not matched to a gene: 5. The CDR3 is 15 residues long. DNA for the CDR3: TGCAGTGCTCCGGACAGGGGAGGTGGGGCCAACGTCCTGACTTTC. As protein: CSAPDRGGGANVLTF.

On this clonotype: A read error may be the cause here, since a much bigger clone is one base away. The CDR3 sequence is CASSLCVTEAFF. CDR3 coding DNA: TGTGCCAGCAGTTTATGTGTCACTGAAGCTTTCTTT. The rearrangement links TRBV12-3 or TRBV12-4 to TRBJ1-1; D remains unclear. With 2 bases removed from V and 4 bases from J, the gap between germline ends came to 5 bases. This CDR3 is built from 12 residues.

V usage is TRBV7-2 and J usage is TRBJ2-1, with 8 bases aligning to TRBD2. This CDR3 has 15 residues. In germline, CDR1 is SGHTA, CDR2 FQGNSA. With V trimmed by 11 bases and J by 3 bases, 12 bases remained unmatched. CDR3 in DNA: TGTGCCGAGAGGTCCGATAGCGGGGTCTACAATGAGCAGTTCTTC. Translating it yields CAERSDSGVYNEQFF.

This clonotype was detected a few times. The chain couples TRBV20-1 to TRBJ2-5, with 7 bases matching TRBD1. Losses at the gene ends were 2 bases for V and 1 base for J; bases not matched to a gene: 7. Germline V gene lookup returns CDR1 DFQATT and CDR2 SNEGSKA (reference sequence). This CDR3 has 15 residues. CDR3 DNA: TGCAGTGCTAGATCGGACAGGCCTTCCCAAGAGACCCAGTACTTC. Its translation: CSARSDRPSQETQYF.

This clonotype was observed many times. This rearrangement joins TRBV27 to TRBJ2-5; D ambiguous. This CDR3 has 17 residues. The V gene lost 2 bases and the J gene lost 0 bases, with 16 bases spanning the gap. Germline loops: CDR1 MNHEY, CDR2 SMNVEV (reference sequence). CDR3: CASSLTSGSGYQETQYF. The CDR3 region has the DNA TGTGCCAGCAGTTTAACCTCCGGGTCCGGGTACCAAGAGACCCAGTACTTC.

This clonotype was seen only a few times. The chain combines TRBV7-9 with TRBJ2-1; tentatively, D is TRBD1 (6 bases). V was pared by 5 bases and J by 7 bases, with 9 bases between. This CDR3 contains 12 residues. Germline loops: CDR1 SEHNR, CDR2 FQNEAQ (reference sequence). CDR3 in amino acids: CASSETGNEQFF. CDR3 coding DNA: TGTGCCAGCAGCGAAACAGGGAATGAGCAGTTCTTC. Complete variable domain (other parts from reference TRBV7-9 and TRBJ2-1): DTGVSQNPRHKITKRGQNVTFRCDPISEHNRLYWYRQTLGQGPEFLTYFQNEAQLEKSRLLSDRFSAERPKGSFSTLEIQRTEQGDSAMYLCASSETGNEQFFGPGTRLTVL.

This clonotype was observed many times. The gene calls are TRBV20-1 and TRBJ1-2, with TRBD1 matching 7 bases. With 1 base clipped from V and 3 bases from J, the junction kept 2 bases outside the gene matches. CDR3 size: 13 residues. The germline gives CDR1 DFQATT, CDR2 SNEGSKA (reference sequence). CDR3 bases: TGCAGTGCTAGAGGACAGGGTGACTATGGCTACACCTTC. Translating gives CSARGQGDYGYTF.

This clonotype has a count of ten or more. This chain uses TRBV6-2 or TRBV6-3 with TRBJ2-1; D is unclear. V was shortened by 9 bases and J by 0 bases, with 9 bases between the two germline ends. The CDR3 sequence is 13 residues long. CDR1 MNHEY and CDR2 SVGEGT come from the germline V gene. CDR3: CASAPSSYNEQFF. CDR3 nucleotide sequence: TGTGCCAGTGCGCCAAGCTCCTACAATGAGCAGTTCTTC.

This clonotype was picked up a small number of times. The CDR3 loop is CASSHQKDTGELFF. The CDR3 coding sequence is TGTGCCAGCAGCCATCAAAAGGACACCGGGGAGCTGTTTTTT. This sequence joins TRBV6-4 and TRBJ2-2; D is ambiguous. CDR1 is MRHNA, CDR2 SNTAGT, per germline. The germline V and J ends were trimmed by 6 bases and 3 bases, with 11 bases remaining between them. The CDR3 is 14 amino acids.

This clonotype rates as hyperexpanded. CDR3 nucleotides: TGCAGTGCTAGGGGAAGGGACACTGAAGCTTTCTTT. The encoded protein is CSARGRDTEAFF. The gene calls are TRBV20-1 and TRBJ1-1; D remains unclear. Trimming stripped 3 bases from V and 3 bases from J, with 8 bases between. From germline, CDR1 is DFQATT and CDR2 SNEGSKA (reference sequence). This CDR3 region has 12 residues.

Notes on this clonotype: It may be a read error: a sequence one base away is much more abundant. The DNA for the CDR3 is TGTGCCAGCAGCCCGGTGACAGATAGAGGCACAGATACGCAGTATTTT. Its protein is CASSPVTDRGTDTQYF. The rearrangement links TRBV5-6 to TRBJ2-3; a possible D gene is TRBD1 (5 bases). The ends were cut back, 4 bases at V and 1 base at J, with 16 bases in the middle. Germline V gene sequence: CDR1 SGHDT, CDR2 YYEEEE. This CDR3 is built from 16 residues.

Sample share makes this clonotype medium-sized. This chain connects TRBV11-2 to TRBJ2-5; 11 bases map to TRBD2. The CDR3 contains 15 residues. Germline-derived CDR1 and CDR2 are SGHAT and FQNNGV. With 5 bases clipped from V and 4 bases from J, the junction kept 6 bases outside the gene matches. The DNA for the CDR3 is TGTGCCAGCAGCGGAATAGCGGGGGGGAGAGAGACCCAGTACTTC. Its translation is CASSGIAGGRETQYF.

The V call is TRBV3-1, the J call TRBJ2-3, with 10 bases aligning to TRBD2. The length of the CDR3 is 15 residues. Germline values: CDR1 LGHDT, CDR2 YNNKEL (reference sequence). Trimming at V came to 4 bases and at J to 4 bases, leaving 5 bases not matched to a gene. The CDR3: CASSPSGGASDTQYF. The CDR3 nucleotides read TGTGCCAGCAGCCCCAGCGGGGGGGCCTCAGATACGCAGTATTTT.

This clonotype is medium-sized in the sample. The chain couples TRBV5-6 to TRBJ1-1; D gene ambiguous. Trimming shortened V by 2 bases and J by 6 bases, and 11 bases separated the two germline ends. CDR1 and CDR2 (germline): SGHDT, YYEEEE. The CDR3 has 13 residues. Here the CDR3 DNA reads TGTGCCAGCAGCTTAAGCCCCGCGGCTGAAGCTTTCTTT. Translation: CASSLSPAAEAFF. Together with reference TRBV5-6 and TRBJ1-1, the CDR3 gives the full variable domain: DAGVTQSPTHLIKTRGQQVTLRCSPKSGHDTVSWYQQALGQGPQFIFQYYEEEERQRGNFPDRFSGHQFPNYSSELNVNALLLGDSALYLCASSLSPAAEAFFGQGTRLTVV.

This clonotype was found many times. The chain couples TRBV6-2 or TRBV6-3 to TRBJ2-3; no firm D call. V was pared by 5 bases and J by 0 bases, with 12 bases between. Per germline, CDR1 MNHEY and CDR2 SVGEGT. The CDR3 contains 15 residues. Written as DNA, the CDR3 is TGTGCCAGCAGTCAGGCTATAGCTAGCACAGATACGCAGTATTTT. It translates to CASSQAIASTDTQYF.

This clonotype occurred many times. V and J are TRBV20-1 and TRBJ1-1; a weak D match, TRBD1 (5 bases). Trimming pared 5 bases from V and 0 bases from J, leaving 10 bases between. This CDR3 has 13 amino acids. In germline, CDR1 is DFQATT, CDR2 SNEGSKA (reference sequence). As DNA, the CDR3 is TGCAGTGCTCAGGGCGGTATGAACACTGAAGCTTTCTTT. Protein sequence: CSAQGGMNTEAFF.

In this sample, this clonotype turned up many times. The CDR3 here is CASIERGYTSTDTQYF. CDR3 DNA sequence: TGTGCCAGCATCGAGCGGGGGTATACTAGCACAGATACGCAGTATTTT. The gene calls are TRBV2 and TRBJ2-3; 8 bases line up with TRBD2. This CDR3 is built from 16 residues. Trimming at V came to 7 bases and at J to 0 bases, leaving 9 bases not matched to a gene. The germline V gene encodes CDR1 SNHLY and CDR2 FYNNEI.

This clonotype was seen a few times. V is TRBV11-2 and J is TRBJ1-1, with a possible D match to TRBD1 (5 bases). The V end was cut by 2 bases, the J end by 3 bases, with 10 bases between. Germline CDR1 reads SGHAT; CDR2 reads FQNNGV. This CDR3 has 14 residues. The DNA for the CDR3 is TGTGCCAGCAGCTTAAGGTGGGGGGACACTGAAGCTTTCTTT. It yields the protein CASSLRWGDTEAFF.

The rearrangement links TRBV7-8 to TRBJ1-4, with D possibly being TRBD1 (5 bases). V shed 2 bases and J shed 13 bases, with 14 bases lying between them. CDR1 and CDR2 (germline): SGHVS, FQNEAQ. The CDR3 has 13 amino acids. CDR3 residues: CASSLSGAQGLFF. In DNA form, the CDR3 reads TGTGCCAGCAGCTTAAGTGGGGCTCAGGGACTGTTTTTT.

This clonotype has ten or more counts. This may come from a read error, since a much larger clone is one base off. As DNA, the CDR3 is TGCAGTGCTAGAGATGGGGGGCGGCACACTGAAGCTTTCTTT. It specifies CSARDGGRHTEAFF. The chain links TRBV20-1 to TRBJ1-1; tentative D call: TRBD1 (6 bases). The CDR3 sequence is 14 residues long. Trimming removed 0 bases at V and 3 bases at J, with 11 bases between. CDR1 is DFQATT and CDR2 is SNEGSKA in the germline V gene (reference sequence).

The table lists this clonotype with many counts. V is TRBV6-1 and J is TRBJ2-7; 7 positions agree with TRBD1. From germline, CDR1 is MNHNS and CDR2 SASEGT. This CDR3 contains 15 residues. Trimming cost V 3 bases and J 0 bases; bases outside gene matches: 5. CDR3 DNA: TGTGCCAGCAGTGACCAGGCAGGGGGCTCCTACGAGCAGTACTTC. As protein: CASSDQAGGSYEQYF.

This clonotype came up many times. The chain uses TRBV6-1 and TRBJ2-5, with TRBD2 matching 11 bases. CDR3 size: 16 residues. CDR1 and CDR2 from the germline V gene are MNHNS and SASEGT. Unmatched junction bases numbered 5, after V lost 3 bases and J lost 2 bases. This chain's CDR3 is CASSDLAGGPQETQYF. The DNA of the CDR3 is TGTGCCAGCAGTGATCTAGCGGGGGGACCTCAAGAGACCCAGTACTTC.

This clonotype was observed at least ten times. This chain joins TRBV11-1 and TRBJ1-1, with 9 positions matching TRBD1. The CDR3 runs 14 residues. With 4 bases clipped from V and 4 bases from J, the junction kept 4 bases outside the gene matches. Germline lookup yields CDR1 SGHAT and CDR2 FQDESV (reference sequence). The CDR3 sequence is CASSSWTGATEAFF. CDR3 DNA sequence: TGTGCCAGCAGCTCCTGGACAGGGGCCACTGAAGCTTTCTTT. Filled out from reference TRBV11-1 and TRBJ1-1, the complete variable domain reads EAEVAQSPRYKITEKSQAVAFWCDPISGHATLYWYRQILGQGPELLVQFQDESVVDDSQLPKDRFSAERLKGVDSTLKIQPAELGDSAMYLCASSSWTGATEAFFGQGTRLTVV.

This clonotype was counted many times. This sequence joins TRBV6-4 and TRBJ1-6; D perhaps matches TRBD1 (5 bases). CDR3 length: 15 residues. Germline CDR1 reads MRHNA; CDR2 reads SNTAGT. Trimming pared 0 bases from V and 6 bases from J, leaving 9 bases between. The CDR3 DNA sequence: TGTGCCAGCAGTGACTCCGGGGGAAGTAATTCACCCCTCCACTTT. Translated: CASSDSGGSNSPLHF.

This clonotype was seen ten or more times. This chain links TRBV4-3 with TRBJ2-1; D gene uncertain. Germline loops: CDR1 LGHNA, CDR2 YSLEER. This CDR3 comprises 15 residues. V gave up 0 bases and J gave up 5 bases, with 11 bases separating them. CDR3 residues: CASSQERTEHNEQFF. DNA for the CDR3: TGCGCCAGCAGCCAAGAACGGACCGAGCACAATGAGCAGTTCTTC.